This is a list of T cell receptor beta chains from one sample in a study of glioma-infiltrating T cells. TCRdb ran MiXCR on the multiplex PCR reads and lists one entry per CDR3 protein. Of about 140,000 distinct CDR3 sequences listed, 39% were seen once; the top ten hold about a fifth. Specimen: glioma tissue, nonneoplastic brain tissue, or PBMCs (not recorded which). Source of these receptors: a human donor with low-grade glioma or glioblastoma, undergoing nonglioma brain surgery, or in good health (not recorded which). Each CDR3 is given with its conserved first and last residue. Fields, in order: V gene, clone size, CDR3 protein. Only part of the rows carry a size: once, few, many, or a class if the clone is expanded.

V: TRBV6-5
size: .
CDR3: CASSYSRVAGVYEQYF

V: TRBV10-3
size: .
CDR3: CAISGGQRVYGYTF

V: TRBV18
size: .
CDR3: CASSPPSPGEQFF

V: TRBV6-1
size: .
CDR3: CASTRGQSYGYTF

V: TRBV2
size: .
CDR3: CASSVWTNYNEQFF

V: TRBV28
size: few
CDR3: CASRPGGGRGTEAFF

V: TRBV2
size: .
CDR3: CASSPSGPYNEQFF

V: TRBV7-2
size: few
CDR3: CASSLALHEQYF

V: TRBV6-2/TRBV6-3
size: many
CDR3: CASSYRQAQETQYF

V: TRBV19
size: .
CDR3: CASSGPVGEQYF

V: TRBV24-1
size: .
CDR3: CATSDPTVQETQYF

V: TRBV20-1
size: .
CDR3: CSARVSGTAKSPLHF

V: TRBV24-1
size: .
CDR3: CATSDFMSTDTQYF

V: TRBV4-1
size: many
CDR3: CASSPPGGGNYGYTF

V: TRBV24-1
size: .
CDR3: CATSDGLHTDTQYF

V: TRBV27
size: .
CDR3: CASSQLSSYEQYF

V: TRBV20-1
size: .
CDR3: CSANSGSSSYNEQFF

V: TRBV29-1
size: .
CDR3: CSAQDAGTEAFF

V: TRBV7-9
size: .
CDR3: CASSATEVEQFF

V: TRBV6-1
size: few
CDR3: CASTASYIGEQFF

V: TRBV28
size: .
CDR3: CASNRPTQKAKNIQCF

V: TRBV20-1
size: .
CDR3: CSAGGQGAGETQYF

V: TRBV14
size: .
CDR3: CASSQESGVKLFF

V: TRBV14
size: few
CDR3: CASSQERSEGGDEQFF

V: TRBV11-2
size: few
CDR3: CASSLGAGTEQFF

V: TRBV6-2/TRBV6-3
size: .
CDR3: CASSYSPSINANSDEQFF

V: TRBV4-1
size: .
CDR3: CASSQAGRVNQPQHF

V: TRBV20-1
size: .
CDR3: CSALPDLNAEAFF

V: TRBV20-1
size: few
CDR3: CSARQGTGEFF

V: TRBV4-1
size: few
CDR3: CASSPLGEGTDTQYF

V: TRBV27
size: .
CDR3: CAGSLRYAGASREGANVLTF

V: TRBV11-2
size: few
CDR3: CASSQILGVTQYF

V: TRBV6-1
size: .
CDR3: CASRGLPYNEQFF

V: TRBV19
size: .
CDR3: CASSINGAIYEQYF

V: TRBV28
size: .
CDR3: CASSGQGVNQPQHF

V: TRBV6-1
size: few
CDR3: CASRRGWGTGNEKLFF

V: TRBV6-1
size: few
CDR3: CASRRGSYEQYF

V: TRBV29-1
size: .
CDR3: CSVDINEKLFF

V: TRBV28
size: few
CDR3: CASSPGGGAVYGYTF

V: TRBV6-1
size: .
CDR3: CASSQGLGGIEQYF

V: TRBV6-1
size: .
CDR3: CASRGFAAGGYNEKFF

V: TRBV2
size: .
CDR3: CASSLGISTDTQYF

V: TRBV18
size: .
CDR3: CASSPGPVENTIYF

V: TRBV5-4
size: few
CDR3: CASSLGTHYTF

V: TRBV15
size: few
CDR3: CATSRDRGEYGYTF

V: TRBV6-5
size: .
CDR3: CASSYWTDPSTDTQYF

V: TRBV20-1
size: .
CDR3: CSAFDQGKDTQYF

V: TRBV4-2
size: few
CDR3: CASSLGTGEETQYF

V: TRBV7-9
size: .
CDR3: CASSPGTSSQPQHF

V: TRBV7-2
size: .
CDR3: CASTLNWAHYEQYF

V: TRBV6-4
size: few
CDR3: CASRNSPNTEAFF

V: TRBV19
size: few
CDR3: CASSIGTRGTEAFF